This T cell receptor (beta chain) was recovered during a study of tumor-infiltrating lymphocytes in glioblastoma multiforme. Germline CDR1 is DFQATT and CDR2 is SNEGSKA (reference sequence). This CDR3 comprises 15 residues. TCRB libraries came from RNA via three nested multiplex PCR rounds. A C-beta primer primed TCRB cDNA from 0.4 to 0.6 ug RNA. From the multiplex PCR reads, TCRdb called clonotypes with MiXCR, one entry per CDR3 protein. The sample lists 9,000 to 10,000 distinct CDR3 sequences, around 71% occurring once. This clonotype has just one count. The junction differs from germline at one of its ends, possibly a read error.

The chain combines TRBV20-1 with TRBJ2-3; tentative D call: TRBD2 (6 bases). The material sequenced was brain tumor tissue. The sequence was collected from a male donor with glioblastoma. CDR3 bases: TGCAATGCTAGGCGGGGAACACAGTCCACAGATACCCAGTATTTT. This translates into CNARRGTQSTDTQYF.